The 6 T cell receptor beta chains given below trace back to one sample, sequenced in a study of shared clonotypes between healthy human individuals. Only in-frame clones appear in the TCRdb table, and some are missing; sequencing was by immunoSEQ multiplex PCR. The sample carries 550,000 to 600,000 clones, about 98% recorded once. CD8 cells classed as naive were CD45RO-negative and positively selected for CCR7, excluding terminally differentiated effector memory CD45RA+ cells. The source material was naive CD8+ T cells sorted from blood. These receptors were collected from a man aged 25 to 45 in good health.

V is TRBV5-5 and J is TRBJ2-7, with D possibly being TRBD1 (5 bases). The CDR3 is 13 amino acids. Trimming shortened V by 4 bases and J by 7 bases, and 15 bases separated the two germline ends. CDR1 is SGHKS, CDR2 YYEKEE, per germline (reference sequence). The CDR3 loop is CASSLGQRLEQYF. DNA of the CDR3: TGTGCCAGCAGCCTAGGACAAAGGTTGGAGCAGTACTTC.

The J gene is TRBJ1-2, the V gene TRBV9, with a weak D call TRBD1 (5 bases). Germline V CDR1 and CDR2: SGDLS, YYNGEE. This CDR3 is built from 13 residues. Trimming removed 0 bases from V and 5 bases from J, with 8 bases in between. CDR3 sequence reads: CASSVVPGYGYTF. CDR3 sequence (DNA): TGTGCCAGCAGCGTAGTTCCAGGGTATGGCTACACCTTC.

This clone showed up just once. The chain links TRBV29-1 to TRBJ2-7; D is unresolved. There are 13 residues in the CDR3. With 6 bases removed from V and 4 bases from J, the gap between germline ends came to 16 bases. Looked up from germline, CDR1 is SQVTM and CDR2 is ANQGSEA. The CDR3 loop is CSVVDLKLYEQYF. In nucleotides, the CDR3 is TGCAGCGTAGTTGATCTGAAATTGTACGAGCAGTACTTC.

In nucleotides, the CDR3 is TGTGCCAGCAGCGTAGTCGGTCTAGCGCACAATGAGCAGTTCTTC. Protein sequence: CASSVVGLAHNEQFF. V and J are TRBV9 and TRBJ2-1, with D possibly TRBD2 on 6 matching bases. The V and J ends lost 0 bases and 5 bases respectively, with 12 bases between them. Germline lookup yields CDR1 SGDLS and CDR2 YYNGEE. The CDR3 is 15 residues long.

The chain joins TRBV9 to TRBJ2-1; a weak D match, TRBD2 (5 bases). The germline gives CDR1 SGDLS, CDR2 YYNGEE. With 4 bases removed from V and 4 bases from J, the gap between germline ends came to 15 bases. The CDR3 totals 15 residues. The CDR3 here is CASSIAPETYNEQFF. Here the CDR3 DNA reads TGTGCCAGCAGCATAGCGCCCGAAACATACAATGAGCAGTTCTTC.

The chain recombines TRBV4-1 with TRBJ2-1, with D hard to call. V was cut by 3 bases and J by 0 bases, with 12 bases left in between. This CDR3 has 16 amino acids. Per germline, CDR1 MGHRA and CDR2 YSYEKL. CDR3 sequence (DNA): TGCGCCAGCAGCCACTCACAACTAAGCTCCTACAATGAGCAGTTCTTC. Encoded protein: CASSHSQLSSYNEQFF.